Below, 6 T cell receptor beta chains from the same sample are listed, as sequenced in a study of shared clonotypes between healthy human individuals. Here immunoSEQ multiplex PCR was the method, and the copy in TCRdb shows in-frame clones only, minus some. The data contain over 1.5 million clones, nearly 99% of them seen just once; the ten biggest clones take up roughly 0.45%. Material: naive CD4+ T cells sorted from blood. Subset denoted: CD45RA+ positively selected. The receptors were gathered from a man aged 25 to 45 in good health.

The chain employs TRBV21-1 and TRBJ2-1; the table's D call, TRBD2, was not checked against the DNA. TRBV21-1 is a recognized pseudogene. CDR3 size: 18 residues. Here the CDR3 reads CASSERFGGLMVGYEQFF. The CDR3 DNA is TGTGCCAGCAGCGAAAGGTTTGGAGGGCTCATGGTGGGTTATGAGCAGTTCTTC.

The chain couples TRBV5-1 to TRBJ2-5, with 9 bases identical to TRBD1. The length of the CDR3 is 14 residues. J gave up 3 bases and V 3 bases, and 3 bases lay outside the gene matches. Germline V gene sequence: CDR1 SGHRS, CDR2 YFSETQ. CDR3 amino acids: CASSWGQGEETQYF. CDR3 in DNA: TGCGCCAGCAGCTGGGGACAGGGAGAAGAGACCCAGTACTTC.

Here the CDR3 reads CASSLGRQTGELFF. CDR3 DNA: TGTGCCAGCAGCTTAGGGAGACAGACCGGGGAGCTGTTTTTT. The rearrangement uses TRBV7-3 and TRBJ2-2; D assignment may be TRBD1 or TRBD2 (5 bases each). Germline V gene data show CDR1 as SGHTA and CDR2 as FQGTGA. The CDR3 loop spans 14 amino acids. Trimming stripped 2 bases from V and 5 bases from J, with 9 bases between.

The gene calls are TRBV6-1 and TRBJ1-2, with D hard to call. The germline V gene has CDR1 MNHNS and CDR2 SASEGT. The V gene lost 4 bases and the J gene lost 5 bases, with 11 bases spanning the gap. The CDR3 runs 13 residues. The CDR3 coding sequence is TGTGCCAGCAGTGTGGGGTTGGGGTATGGCTACACCTTC. Translating it yields CASSVGLGYGYTF.

The chain joins TRBV2 to TRBJ2-3; D gene uncertain. The V end was cut by 2 bases, the J end by 2 bases, with 14 bases between. CDR3 size: 16 residues. Per the germline V gene, CDR1 is SNHLY and CDR2 is FYNNEI. The CDR3 DNA is TGTGCCAGCAGTGAAAGAAGGGCAGCAACCACAGATACGCAGTATTTT. Encoded protein: CASSERRAATTDTQYF.

V and J are TRBV7-2 and TRBJ2-3, with 8 bases aligning to TRBD1. The germline V gene has CDR1 SGHTA and CDR2 FQGNSA. Unmatched junction bases numbered 4, after V lost 5 bases and J lost 0 bases. This CDR3 is built from 15 residues. CDR3 amino acids: CASSPDRGSTDTQYF. The DNA of the CDR3 is TGTGCCAGCAGCCCTGACAGGGGTAGCACAGATACGCAGTATTTT.